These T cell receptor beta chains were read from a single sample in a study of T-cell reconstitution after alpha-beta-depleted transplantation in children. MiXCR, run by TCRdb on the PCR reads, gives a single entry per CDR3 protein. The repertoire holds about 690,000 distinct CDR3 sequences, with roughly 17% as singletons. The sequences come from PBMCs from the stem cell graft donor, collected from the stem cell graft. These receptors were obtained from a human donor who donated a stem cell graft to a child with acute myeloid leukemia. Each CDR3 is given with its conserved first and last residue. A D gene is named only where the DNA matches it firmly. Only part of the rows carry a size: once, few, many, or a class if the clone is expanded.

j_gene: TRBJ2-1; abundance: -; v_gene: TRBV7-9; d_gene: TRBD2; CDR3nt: TGTGCCAGCAGTCGGGGGGGGGTGAACAATGAGCAGTTCTTC; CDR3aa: CASSRGGVNNEQFF
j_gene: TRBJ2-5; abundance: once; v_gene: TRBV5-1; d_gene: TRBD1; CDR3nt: TGCGCCAGCAGCTCGGGACAGGGGTTCGGGCAAGAGACCCAGTACTTC; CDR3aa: CASSSGQGFGQETQYF
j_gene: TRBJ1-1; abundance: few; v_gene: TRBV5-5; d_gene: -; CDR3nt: TGTGCCAGCAGTTACAGGGAATTTGAAGCTTTCTTT; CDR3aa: CASSYREFEAFF
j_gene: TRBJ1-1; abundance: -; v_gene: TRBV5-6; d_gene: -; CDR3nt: TGTGCCAGCAGCTCTCCCCCCTACGACGTACTACGAGGAGCTTTCTTT; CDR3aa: CASSSPPYDVLRGAFF
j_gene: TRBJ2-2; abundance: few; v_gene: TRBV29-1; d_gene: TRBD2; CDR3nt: TGCAGCGTTGAAGTAGGGGATAGCGGGACCGGGGAGCTGTTTTTT; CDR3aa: CSVEVGDSGTGELFF
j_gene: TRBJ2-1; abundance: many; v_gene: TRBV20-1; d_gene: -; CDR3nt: TGCAGTGCTAGAAAAAGCGGCTCCTCCTACAATGAGCAGTTCTTC; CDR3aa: CSARKSGSSYNEQFF
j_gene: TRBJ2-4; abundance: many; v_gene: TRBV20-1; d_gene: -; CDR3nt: TGCAGTGCTAGTATAGATCTAGCCAAAAACATTCAGTACTTC; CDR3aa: CSASIDLAKNIQYF
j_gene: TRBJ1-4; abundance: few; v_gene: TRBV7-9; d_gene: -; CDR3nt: TGTGCCAGCTCAAAGTTTGAGGATGAAAAACTGTTTTTT; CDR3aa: CASSKFEDEKLFF
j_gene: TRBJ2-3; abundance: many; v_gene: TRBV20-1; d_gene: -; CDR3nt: TGCAGTGCCCCCTTCGACGGTCGAAAAAAGGATACGCAGTATTTT; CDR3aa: CSAPFDGRKKDTQYF
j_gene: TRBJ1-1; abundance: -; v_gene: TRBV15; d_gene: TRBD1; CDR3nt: TGTGCCACCAGGATACAGGGGGCGAACACTGAAGCTTTCTTT; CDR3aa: CATRIQGANTEAFF
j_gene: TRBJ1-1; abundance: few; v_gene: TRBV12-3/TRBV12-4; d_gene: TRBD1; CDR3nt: TGTGCCAGCACCGCCACAGGGGCCACTGAAGCTTTCTTT; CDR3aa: CASTATGATEAFF
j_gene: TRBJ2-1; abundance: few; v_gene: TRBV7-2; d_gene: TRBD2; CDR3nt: TGTGCCAGCAGCCTAGCGGGGGGGCATGACAATGAGCAGTTCTTC; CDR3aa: CASSLAGGHDNEQFF
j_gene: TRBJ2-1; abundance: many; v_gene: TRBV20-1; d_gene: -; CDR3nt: TGCAGTGCCCCGGGCCTCGATTTCGACCATGAGCAGTTCTTC; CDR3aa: CSAPGLDFDHEQFF
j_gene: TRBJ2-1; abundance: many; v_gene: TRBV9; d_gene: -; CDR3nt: TGTTCTAGCGCTAGCTCCTACAATGAGCAGTTCTTC; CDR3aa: CSSASSYNEQFF
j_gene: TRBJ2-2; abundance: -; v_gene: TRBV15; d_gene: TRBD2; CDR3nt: TGTGCCACCAGCATCCCCAGCGGGGGGGCATACACCGGGGAGCTGTTTTTT; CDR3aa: CATSIPSGGAYTGELFF
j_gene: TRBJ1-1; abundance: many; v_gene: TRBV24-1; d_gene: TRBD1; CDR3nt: TGTGCCACCAGTGATTACGGGACAGGGGCTTTCTTT; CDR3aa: CATSDYGTGAFF
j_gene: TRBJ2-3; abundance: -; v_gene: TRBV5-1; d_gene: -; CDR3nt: TGCGCCAGCAGCTTGCGTCAGGAATCAGATACGCAGTATTTT; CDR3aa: CASSLRQESDTQYF
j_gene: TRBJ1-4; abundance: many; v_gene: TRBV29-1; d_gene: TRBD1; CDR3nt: TGCAGCGTTGTTGGACAGGGCGGGGAAAAACTGTTTTTT; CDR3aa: CSVVGQGGEKLFF
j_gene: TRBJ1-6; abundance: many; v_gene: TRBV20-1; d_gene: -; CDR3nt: TGCAGTGCTAGAGGGGAAGGGCTGGGAAGGGATTCACCCCTCCACTTT; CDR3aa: CSARGEGLGRDSPLHF
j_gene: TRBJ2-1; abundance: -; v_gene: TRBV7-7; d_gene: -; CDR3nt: TGTGCCAGCAGCAAAGACCGCTACAATGAGCAGTTCTTC; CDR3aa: CASSKDRYNEQFF
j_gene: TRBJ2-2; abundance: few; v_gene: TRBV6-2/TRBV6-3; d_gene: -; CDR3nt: TGTGCCAGCCGGGACCACACCGGGGAGCTGTTTTTT; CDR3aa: CASRDHTGELFF
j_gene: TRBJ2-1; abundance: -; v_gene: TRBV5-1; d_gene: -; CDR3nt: TGCGCCAGCAGCTTGCTCCAGATTGGGGAGCAGTTCTTC; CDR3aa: CASSLLQIGEQFF
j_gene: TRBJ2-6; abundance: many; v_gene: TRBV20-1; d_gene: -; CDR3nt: TGCAGTGCTTTTCCCAACGCTGGGGCCAACGTCCTGACTTTC; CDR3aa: CSAFPNAGANVLTF
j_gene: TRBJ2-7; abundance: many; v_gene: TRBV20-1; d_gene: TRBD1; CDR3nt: TGCAGTGCTAGATCACCGACAGGGGCCTACGAGCAGTACTTC; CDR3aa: CSARSPTGAYEQYF
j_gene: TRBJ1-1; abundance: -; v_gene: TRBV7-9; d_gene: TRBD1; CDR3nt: TGTGCCAGCGGCGGGACAGACACTGAAGCTTTCTTT; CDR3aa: CASGGTDTEAFF
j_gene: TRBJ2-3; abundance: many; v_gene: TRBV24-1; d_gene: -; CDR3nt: TGTGCCACCAGTAGGGCGAACACAGATACGCAGTATTTT; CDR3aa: CATSRANTDTQYF
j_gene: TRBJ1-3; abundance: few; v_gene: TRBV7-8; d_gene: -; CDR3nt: TGTGCCAGCAGCTTACCAGAGGGACAAAGCTCTGGAAACACCATATATTTT; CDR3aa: CASSLPEGQSSGNTIYF
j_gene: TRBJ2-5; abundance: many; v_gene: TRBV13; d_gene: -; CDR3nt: TGTGCCAGCAGCTTAGGCCTAACAGAAGAGACCCAGTACTTC; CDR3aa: CASSLGLTEETQYF
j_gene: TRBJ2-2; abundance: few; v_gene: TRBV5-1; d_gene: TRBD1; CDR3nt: TGCGCCAGCAGCTTCGGAGGACAGGGCTTCACCGGGGAGCTGTTTTTT; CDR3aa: CASSFGGQGFTGELFF
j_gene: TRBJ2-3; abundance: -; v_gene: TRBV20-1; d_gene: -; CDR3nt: TGCAGTGCTTTGCGGGGTCCCTCTCGCACAGATACGCAGTATTTT; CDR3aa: CSALRGPSRTDTQYF
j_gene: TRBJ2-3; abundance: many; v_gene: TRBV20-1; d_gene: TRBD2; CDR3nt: TGCAGTGCTATAAGACTAGCGGGGGATACAGATACGCAGTATTTT; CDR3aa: CSAIRLAGDTDTQYF
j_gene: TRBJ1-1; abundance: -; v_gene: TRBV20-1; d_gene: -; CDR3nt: TGCAGTGCTAGCCAGGGTACAGGAAATCTTTTACGAGGAGCTTTCTTT; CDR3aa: CSASQGTGNLLRGAFF
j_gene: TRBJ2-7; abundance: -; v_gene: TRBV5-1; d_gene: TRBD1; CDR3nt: TGCGCCAGCCGACGAGGGACAGGGATCTACGAGCAGTACTTC; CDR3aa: CASRRGTGIYEQYF
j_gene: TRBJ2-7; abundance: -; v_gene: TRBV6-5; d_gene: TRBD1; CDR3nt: TGTGCCAGCAGTTTCGGACAGGGGGCCTTCTCCTACGAGCAGTACTTC; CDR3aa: CASSFGQGAFSYEQYF
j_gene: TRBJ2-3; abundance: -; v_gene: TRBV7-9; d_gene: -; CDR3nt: TGTGCCAGCAGCTCGGGCGGCGGTGGAGGAGATACGCAGTATTTT; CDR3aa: CASSSGGGGGDTQYF
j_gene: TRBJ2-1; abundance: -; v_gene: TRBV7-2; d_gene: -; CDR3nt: TGTGCCAGCAGCTTAACGCTCGAAGGGGAGAATGAGCAGTTCTTC; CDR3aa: CASSLTLEGENEQFF
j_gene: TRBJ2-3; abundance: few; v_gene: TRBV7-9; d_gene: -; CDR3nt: TGTGCCAGCAGCTTCGACTCCTCCGGGTCGCAGTATTTT; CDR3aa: CASSFDSSGSQYF
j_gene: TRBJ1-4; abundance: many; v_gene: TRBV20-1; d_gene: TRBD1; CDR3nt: TGCAGTGCTAGAGCCCGACAGGGAAGGATGGGGTGTAATGAAAAACTGTTTTTT; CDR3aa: CSARARQGRMGCNEKLFF
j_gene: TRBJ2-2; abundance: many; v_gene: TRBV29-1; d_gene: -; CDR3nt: TGCAGCGGTATCAGGGACCCGAACACCGGGGAGCTGTTTTTT; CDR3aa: CSGIRDPNTGELFF
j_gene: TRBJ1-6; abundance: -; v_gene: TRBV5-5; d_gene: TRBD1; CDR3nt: TGTGCCAGCAGCTTGAGCCCAGGGGGCTATAATTCACCCCTCCACTTT; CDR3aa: CASSLSPGGYNSPLHF